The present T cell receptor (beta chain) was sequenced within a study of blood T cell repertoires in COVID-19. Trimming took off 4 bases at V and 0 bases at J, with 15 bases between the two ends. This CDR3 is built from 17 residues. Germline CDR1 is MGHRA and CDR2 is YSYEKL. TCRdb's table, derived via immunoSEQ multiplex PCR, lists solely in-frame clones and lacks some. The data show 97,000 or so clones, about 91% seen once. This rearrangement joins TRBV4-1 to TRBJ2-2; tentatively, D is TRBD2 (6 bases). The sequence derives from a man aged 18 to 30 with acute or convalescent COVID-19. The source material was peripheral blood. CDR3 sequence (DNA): TGCGCCAGCAGCCCCCGTCTCGGGGGAGCGAACACCGGGGAGCTGTTTTTT. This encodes CASSPRLGGANTGELFF.